Sequencing of this TCR beta chain was carried out in a study of Graves' ophthalmopathy and Graves' hyperthyroidism. This clonotype has a count of ten or more. Transcripts of RNA were the source for amplifying TCR beta CDR3 regions. HTBI primers were employed in first-round RT-PCR, then a second-round multiplex PCR followed. TCRdb re-called the multiplex PCR reads through MiXCR, storing one row per CDR3 protein. The sample yields hundreds of thousands of distinct CDR3 sequences, more than 40% seen once. Source material: peripheral blood. This receptor was identified in an adult man with Graves' ophthalmopathy.

The CDR3 region has the DNA TGTGCCAGCAGTGATCCGTTCGGCTCTGACTTCAATCAGCCCCAGCATTTT. Its protein product is CASSDPFGSDFNQPQHF. The V and J genes are TRBV2 and TRBJ1-5; D remains ambiguous. Germline-derived CDR1 and CDR2 are SNHLY and FYNNEI. CDR3 size: 17 residues. Trimming removed 3 bases from V and 3 bases from J, with 18 bases in between.